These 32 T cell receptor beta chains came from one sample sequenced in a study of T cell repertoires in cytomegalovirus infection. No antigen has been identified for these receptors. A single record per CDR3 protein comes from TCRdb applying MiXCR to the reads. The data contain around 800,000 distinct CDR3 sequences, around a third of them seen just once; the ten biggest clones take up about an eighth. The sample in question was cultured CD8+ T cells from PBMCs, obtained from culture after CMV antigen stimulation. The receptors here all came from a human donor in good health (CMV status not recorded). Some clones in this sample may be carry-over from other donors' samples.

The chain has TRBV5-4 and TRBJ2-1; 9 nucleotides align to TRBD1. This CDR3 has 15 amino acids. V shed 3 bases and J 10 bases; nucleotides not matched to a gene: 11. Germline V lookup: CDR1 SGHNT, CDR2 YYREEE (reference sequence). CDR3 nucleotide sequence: TGTGCCAGCAGCTACAGGGGGCCCGGGGGAGGCGAGCAGTTCTTC. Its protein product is CASSYRGPGGGEQFF.

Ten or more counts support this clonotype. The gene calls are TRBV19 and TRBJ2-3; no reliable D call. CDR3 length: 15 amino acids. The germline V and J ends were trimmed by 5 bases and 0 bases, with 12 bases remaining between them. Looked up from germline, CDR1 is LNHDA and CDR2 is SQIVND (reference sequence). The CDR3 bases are TGTGCCAGTAGTCCGGCAGGAGCTAGCACAGATACGCAGTATTTT. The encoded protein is CASSPAGASTDTQYF.

The CDR3, as DNA: TGTGCCAGCAGCTTAGGGGGAAGGAGCAATCAGCCCCAGCATTTT. Protein sequence: CASSLGGRSNQPQHF. This chain links TRBV5-5 with TRBJ1-5; D is possibly TRBD1 (6 bases). The V gene's germline CDR1 is SGHKS and CDR2 YYEKEE (reference sequence). Trimming removed 2 bases from V and 1 base from J, with 10 bases in between. The CDR3 length is 15 residues.

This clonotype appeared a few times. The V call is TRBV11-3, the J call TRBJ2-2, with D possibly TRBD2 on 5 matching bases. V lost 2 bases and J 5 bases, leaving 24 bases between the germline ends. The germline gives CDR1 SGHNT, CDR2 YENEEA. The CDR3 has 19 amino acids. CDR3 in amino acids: CASSLFPPEAGRLTGELFF. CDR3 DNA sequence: TGTGCCAGCAGCTTATTCCCTCCGGAGGCAGGCCGACTTACCGGGGAGCTGTTTTTT.

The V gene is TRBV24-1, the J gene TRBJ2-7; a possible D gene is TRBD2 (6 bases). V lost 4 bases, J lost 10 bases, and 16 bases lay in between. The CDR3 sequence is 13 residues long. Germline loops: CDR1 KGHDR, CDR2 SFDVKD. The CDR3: CATSDSLAGPQYF. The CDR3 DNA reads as TGTGCCACCAGTGACAGCCTGGCGGGGCCCCAGTACTTC.

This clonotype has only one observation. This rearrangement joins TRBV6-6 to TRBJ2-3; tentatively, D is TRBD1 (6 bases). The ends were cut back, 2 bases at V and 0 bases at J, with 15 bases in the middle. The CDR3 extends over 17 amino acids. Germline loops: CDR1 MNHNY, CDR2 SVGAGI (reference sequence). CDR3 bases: TGTGCCAGCAGTTACATACAAGGACAGCCTAGCACAGATACGCAGTATTTT. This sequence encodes CASSYIQGQPSTDTQYF.

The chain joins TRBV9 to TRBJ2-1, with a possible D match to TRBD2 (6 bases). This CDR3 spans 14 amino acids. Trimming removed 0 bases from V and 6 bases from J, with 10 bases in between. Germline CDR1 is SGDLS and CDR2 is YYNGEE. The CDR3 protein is CASSVGLVPNEQFF. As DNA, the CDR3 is TGTGCCAGCAGCGTAGGACTAGTCCCCAATGAGCAGTTCTTC. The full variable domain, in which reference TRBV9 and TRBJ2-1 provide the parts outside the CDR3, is DSGVTQTPKHLITATGQRVTLRCSPRSGDLSVYWYQQSLDQGLQFLIQYYNGEERAKGNILERFSAQQFPDLHSELNLSSLELGDSALYFCASSVGLVPNEQFFGPGTRLTVL.

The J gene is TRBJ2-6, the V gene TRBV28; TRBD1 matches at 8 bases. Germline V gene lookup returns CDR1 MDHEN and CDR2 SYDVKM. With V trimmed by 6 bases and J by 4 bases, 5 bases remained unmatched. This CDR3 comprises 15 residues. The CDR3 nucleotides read TGTGCCAGCAGCAACAGGGGGTGGGGGGCCAACGTCCTGACTTTC. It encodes CASSNRGWGANVLTF.

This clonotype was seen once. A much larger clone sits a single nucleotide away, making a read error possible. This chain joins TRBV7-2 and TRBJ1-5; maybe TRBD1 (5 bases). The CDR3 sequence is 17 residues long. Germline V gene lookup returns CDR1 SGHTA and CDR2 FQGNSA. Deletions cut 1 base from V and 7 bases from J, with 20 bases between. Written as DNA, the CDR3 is TGTGCCAGCAGCTTAGAGTTATGGGGCACTCTGAAGCAGCCCCAGCATTTT. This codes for CASSLELWGTLKQPQHF.

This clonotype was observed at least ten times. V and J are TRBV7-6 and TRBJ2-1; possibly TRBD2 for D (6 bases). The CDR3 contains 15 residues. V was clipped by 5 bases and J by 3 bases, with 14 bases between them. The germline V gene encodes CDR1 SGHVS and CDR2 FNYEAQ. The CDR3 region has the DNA TGTGCCAGCAGCCCCGTCTGGGGGGACTACAATGAGCAGTTCTTC. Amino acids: CASSPVWGDYNEQFF.

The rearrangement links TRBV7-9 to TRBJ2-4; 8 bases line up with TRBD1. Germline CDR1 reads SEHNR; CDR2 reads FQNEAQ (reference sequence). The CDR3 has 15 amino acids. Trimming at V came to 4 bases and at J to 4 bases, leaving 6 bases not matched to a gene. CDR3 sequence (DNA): TGTGCCAGCAGCTCCGAAAGACAGGGGAAAAACATTCAGTACTTC. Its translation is CASSSERQGKNIQYF.

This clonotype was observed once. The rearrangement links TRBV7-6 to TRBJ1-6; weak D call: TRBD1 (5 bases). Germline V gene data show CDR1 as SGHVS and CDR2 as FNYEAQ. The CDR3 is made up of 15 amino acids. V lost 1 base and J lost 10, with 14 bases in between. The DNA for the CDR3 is TGTGCCAGCAGCTTAGTACCGGGGGGGGACTCACCCCTCCACTTT. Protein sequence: CASSLVPGGDSPLHF.

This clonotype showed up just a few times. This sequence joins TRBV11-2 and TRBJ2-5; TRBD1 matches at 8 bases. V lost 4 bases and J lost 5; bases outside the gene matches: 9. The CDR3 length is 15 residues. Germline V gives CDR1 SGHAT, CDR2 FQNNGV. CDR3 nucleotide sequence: TGTGCCAGCAGCTATACGGCAGGGGGCGCGGAGACCCAGTACTTC. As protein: CASSYTAGGAETQYF. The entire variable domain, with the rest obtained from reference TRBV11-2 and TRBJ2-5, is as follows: EAGVAQSPRYKIIEKRQSVAFWCNPISGHATLYWYQQILGQGPKLLIQFQNNGVVDDSQLPKDRFSAERLKGVDSTLKIQPAKLEDSAVYLCASSYTAGGAETQYFGPGTRLLVL.

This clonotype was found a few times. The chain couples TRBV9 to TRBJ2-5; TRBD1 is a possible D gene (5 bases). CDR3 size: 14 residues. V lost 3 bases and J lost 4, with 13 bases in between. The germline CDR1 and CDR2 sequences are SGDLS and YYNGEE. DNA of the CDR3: TGTGCCAGCAGCGGGAACATAAGGGGAGAGACCCAGTACTTC. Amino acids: CASSGNIRGETQYF.

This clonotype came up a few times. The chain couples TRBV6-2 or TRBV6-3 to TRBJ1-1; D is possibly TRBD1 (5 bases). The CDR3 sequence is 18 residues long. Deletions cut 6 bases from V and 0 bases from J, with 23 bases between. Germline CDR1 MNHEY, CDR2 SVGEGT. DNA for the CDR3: TGTGCCAGCAGGCCGCGGGCGACAGCAGTTACCATGAACACTGAAGCTTTCTTT. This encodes CASRPRATAVTMNTEAFF.

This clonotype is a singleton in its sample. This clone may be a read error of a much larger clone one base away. The CDR3 loop is CASSFLTSGVRYDEQFF. In DNA, the CDR3 is TGTGCCAGCAGCTTCCTGACTAGCGGGGTACGCTATGATGAGCAGTTCTTC. The V gene is TRBV7-6, the J gene TRBJ2-1; 11 positions agree with TRBD2. Trimming cost V 3 bases and J 8 bases; bases outside gene matches: 12. The CDR3 consists of 17 residues. The germline CDR1 and CDR2 sequences are SGHVS and FNYEAQ.

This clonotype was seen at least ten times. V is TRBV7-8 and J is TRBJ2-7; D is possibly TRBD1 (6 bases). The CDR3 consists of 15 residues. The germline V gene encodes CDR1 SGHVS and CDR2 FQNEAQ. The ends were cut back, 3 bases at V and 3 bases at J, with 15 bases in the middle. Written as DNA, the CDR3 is TGTGCCAGCAGCTTCAGGGGTAAAGCAATCTACGAGCAGTACGTC. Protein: CASSFRGKAIYEQYV.

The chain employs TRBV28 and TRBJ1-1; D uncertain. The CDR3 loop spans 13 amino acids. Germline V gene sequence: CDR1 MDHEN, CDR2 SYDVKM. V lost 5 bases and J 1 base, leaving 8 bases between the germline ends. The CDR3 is CASSIRPNTEAFF. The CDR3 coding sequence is TGTGCCAGCAGTATCAGGCCGAACACTGAAGCTTTCTTT.

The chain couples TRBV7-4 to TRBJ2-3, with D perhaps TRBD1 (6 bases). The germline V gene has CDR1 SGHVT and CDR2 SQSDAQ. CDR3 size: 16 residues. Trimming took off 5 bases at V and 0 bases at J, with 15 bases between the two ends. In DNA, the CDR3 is TGTGCCAGCAGCGTATGGACAGATACTAGCACAGATACGCAGTATTTT. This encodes CASSVWTDTSTDTQYF.

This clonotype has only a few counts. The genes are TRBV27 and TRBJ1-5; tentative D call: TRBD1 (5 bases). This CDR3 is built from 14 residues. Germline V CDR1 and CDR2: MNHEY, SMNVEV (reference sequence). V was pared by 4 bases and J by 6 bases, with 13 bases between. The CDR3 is CASSWGGVGQPQHF. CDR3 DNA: TGTGCCAGCAGTTGGGGCGGTGTTGGTCAGCCCCAGCATTTT.

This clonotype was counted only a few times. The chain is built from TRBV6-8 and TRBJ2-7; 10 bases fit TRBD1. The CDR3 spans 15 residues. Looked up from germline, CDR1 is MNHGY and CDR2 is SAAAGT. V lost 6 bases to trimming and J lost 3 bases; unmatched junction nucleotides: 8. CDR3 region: CASSTGDRGLYEQYV. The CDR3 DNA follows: TGTGCCAGCAGCACCGGAGACAGGGGGCTCTACGAGCAGTACGTC.

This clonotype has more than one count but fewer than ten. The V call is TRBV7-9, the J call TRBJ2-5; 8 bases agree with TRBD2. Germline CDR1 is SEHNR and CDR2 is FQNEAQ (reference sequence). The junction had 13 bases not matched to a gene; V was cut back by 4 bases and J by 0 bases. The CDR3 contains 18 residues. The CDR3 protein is CASSYLGPGRGDQETQYF. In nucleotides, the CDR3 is TGTGCCAGCAGCTACTTAGGCCCCGGGAGGGGGGACCAAGAGACCCAGTACTTC.

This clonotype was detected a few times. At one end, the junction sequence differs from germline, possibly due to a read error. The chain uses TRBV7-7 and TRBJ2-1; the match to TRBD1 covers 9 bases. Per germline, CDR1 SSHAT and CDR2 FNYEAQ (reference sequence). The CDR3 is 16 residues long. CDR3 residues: CASSPRPGQGSNEQFF. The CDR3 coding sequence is TGTGCTAGCAGCCCCCGTCCGGGACAGGGATCGAATGAGCAGTTCTTC.

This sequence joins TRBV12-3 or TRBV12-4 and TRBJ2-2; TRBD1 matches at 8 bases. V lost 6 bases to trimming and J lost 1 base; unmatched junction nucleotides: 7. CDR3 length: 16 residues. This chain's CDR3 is CASSFWTGRNTGELFF. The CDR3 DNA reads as TGTGCCAGCAGCTTCTGGACAGGGAGGAACACCGGGGAGCTGTTTTTT.

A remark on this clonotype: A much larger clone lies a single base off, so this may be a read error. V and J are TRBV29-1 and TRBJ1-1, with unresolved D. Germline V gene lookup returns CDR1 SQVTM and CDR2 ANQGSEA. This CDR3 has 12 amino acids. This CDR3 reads CRVRPYNTEAFF. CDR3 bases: TGCCGCGTCCGACCTTATAACACTGAAGCTTTCTTT.

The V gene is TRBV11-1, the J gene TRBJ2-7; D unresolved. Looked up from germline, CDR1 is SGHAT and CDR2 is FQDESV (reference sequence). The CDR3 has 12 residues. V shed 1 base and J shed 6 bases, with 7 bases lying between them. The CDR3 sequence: CASSLGEGEQYV. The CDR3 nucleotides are TGTGCCAGCAGCTTAGGAGAAGGCGAGCAGTACGTC.

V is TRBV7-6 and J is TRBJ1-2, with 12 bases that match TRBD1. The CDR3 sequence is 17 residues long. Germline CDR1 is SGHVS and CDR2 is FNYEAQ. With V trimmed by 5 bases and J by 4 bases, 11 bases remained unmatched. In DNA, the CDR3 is TGTGCCAGCAGCCCCGGGACAGGGGGCGCATGGGGCTATGGCTACACCTTC. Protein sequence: CASSPGTGGAWGYGYTF.

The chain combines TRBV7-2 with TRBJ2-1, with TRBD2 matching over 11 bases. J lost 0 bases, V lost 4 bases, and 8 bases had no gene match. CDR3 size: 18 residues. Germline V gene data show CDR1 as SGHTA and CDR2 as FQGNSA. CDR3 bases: TGTGCCAGCAGCTCGGGACTAGCGGCCCTTAGCTCCTACAATGAGCAGTTCTTC. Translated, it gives CASSSGLAALSSYNEQFF. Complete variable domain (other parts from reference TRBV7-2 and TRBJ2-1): GAGVSQSPSNKVTEKGKDVELRCDPISGHTALYWYRQSLGQGLEFLIYFQGNSAPDKSGLPSDRFSAERTGGSVSTLTIQRTQQEDSAVYLCASSSGLAALSSYNEQFFGPGTRLTVL.

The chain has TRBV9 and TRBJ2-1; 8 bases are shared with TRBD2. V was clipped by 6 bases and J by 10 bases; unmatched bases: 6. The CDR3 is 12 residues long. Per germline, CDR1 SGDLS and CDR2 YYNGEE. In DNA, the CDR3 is TGTGCCAGCACCAATCGGGGGGGCGAGCAGTTCTTC. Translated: CASTNRGGEQFF. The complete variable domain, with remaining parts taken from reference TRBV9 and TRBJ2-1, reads DSGVTQTPKHLITATGQRVTLRCSPRSGDLSVYWYQQSLDQGLQFLIQYYNGEERAKGNILERFSAQQFPDLHSELNLSSLELGDSALYFCASTNRGGEQFFGPGTRLTVL.

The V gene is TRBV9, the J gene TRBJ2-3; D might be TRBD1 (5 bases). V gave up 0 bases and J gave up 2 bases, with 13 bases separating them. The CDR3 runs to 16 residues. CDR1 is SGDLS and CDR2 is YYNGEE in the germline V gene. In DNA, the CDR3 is TGTGCCAGCAGCGTAGATCAGACAGAAGCCACAGATACGCAGTATTTT. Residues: CASSVDQTEATDTQYF.

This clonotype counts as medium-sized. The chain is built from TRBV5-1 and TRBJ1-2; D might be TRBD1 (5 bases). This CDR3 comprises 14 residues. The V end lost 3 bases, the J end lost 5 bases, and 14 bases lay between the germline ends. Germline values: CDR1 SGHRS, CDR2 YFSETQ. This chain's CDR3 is CASSSFRGDYGYTF. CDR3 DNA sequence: TGCGCCAGCAGCTCTTTCAGAGGGGATTATGGCTACACCTTC.

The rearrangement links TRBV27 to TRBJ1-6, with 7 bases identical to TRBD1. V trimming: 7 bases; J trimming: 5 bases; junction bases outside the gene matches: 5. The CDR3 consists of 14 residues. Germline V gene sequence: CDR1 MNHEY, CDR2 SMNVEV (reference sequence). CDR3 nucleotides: TGTGCCAGCACCCCCGGGACAGATAATTCACCCCTCCACTTT. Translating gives CASTPGTDNSPLHF.